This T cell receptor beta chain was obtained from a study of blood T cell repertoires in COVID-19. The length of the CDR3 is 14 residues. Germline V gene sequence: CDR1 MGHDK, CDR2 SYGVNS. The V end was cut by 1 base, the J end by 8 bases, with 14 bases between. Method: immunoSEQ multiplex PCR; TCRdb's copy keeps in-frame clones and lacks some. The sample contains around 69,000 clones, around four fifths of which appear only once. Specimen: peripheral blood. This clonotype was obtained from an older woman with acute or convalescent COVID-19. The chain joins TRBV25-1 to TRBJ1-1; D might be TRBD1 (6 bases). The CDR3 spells CASSELSVGTEAFF. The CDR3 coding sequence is TGTGCCAGCAGTGAATTATCTGTAGGGACAGAAGCTTTCTTT.